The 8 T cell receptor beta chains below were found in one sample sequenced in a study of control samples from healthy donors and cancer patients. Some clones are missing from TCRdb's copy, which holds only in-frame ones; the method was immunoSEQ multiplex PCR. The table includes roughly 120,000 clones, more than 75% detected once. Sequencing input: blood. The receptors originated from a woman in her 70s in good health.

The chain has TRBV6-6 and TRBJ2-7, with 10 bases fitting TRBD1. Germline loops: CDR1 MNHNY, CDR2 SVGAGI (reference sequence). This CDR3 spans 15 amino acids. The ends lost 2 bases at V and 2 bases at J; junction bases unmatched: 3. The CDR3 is CASSYLGQGAYEQYF. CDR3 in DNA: TGTGCCAGCAGTTACCTAGGACAGGGGGCCTACGAGCAGTACTTC.

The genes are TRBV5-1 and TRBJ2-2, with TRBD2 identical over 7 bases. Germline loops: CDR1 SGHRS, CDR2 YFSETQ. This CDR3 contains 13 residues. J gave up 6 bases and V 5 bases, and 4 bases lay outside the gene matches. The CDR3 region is CASRGGDSGELFF. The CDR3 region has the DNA TGCGCCAGCAGGGGAGGGGATTCCGGGGAGCTGTTTTTT.

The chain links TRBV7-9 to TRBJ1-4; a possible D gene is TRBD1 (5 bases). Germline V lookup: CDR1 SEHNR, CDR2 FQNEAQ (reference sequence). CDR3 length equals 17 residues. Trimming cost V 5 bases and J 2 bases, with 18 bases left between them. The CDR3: CASSPGRTKGTNEKLFF. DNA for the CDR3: TGTGCCAGCAGCCCGGGACGGACGAAAGGGACTAATGAAAAACTGTTTTTT. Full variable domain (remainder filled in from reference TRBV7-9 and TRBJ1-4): DTGVSQNPRHKITKRGQNVTFRCDPISEHNRLYWYRQTLGQGPEFLTYFQNEAQLEKSRLLSDRFSAERPKGSFSTLEIQRTEQGDSAMYLCASSPGRTKGTNEKLFFGSGTQLSVL.

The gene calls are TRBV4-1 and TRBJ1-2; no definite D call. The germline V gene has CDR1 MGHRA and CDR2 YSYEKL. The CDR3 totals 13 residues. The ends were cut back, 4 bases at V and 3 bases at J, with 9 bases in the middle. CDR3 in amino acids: CASSPDGYYGYTF. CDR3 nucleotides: TGCGCCAGCAGCCCGGACGGATACTATGGCTACACCTTC.

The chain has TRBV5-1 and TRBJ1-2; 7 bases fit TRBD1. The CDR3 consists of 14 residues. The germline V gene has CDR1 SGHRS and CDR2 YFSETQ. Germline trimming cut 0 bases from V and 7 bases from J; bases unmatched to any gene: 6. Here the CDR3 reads CASSLDGTDGGYTF. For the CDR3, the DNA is TGCGCCAGCAGCTTGGACGGGACAGATGGTGGCTACACCTTC.

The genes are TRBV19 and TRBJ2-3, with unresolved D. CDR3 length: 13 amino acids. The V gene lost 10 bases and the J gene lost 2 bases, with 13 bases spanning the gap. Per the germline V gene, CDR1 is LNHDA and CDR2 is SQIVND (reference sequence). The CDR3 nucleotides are TGTGCCACCGAGGATCCTTACACAGATACGCAGTATTTT. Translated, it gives CATEDPYTDTQYF. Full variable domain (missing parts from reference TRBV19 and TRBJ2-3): DGGITQSPKYLFRKEGQNVTLSCEQNLNHDAMYWYRQDPGQGLRLIYYSQIVNDFQKGDIAEGYSVSREKKESFPLTVTSAQKNPTAFYLCATEDPYTDTQYFGPGTRLTVL.

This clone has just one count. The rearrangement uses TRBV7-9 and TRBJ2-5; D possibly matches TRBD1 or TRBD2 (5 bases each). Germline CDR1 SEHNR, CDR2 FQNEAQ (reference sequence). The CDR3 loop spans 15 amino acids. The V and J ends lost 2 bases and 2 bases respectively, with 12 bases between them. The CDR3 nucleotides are TGTGCCAGCAGCTTACGTCTGGGGGATCAAGAGACCCAGTACTTC. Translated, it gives CASSLRLGDQETQYF.

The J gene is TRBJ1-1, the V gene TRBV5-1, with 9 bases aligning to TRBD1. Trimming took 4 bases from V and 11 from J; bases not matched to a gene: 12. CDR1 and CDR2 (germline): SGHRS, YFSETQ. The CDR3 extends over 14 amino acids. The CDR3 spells CASSRTGGLGRAFF. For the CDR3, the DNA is TGCGCCAGCAGCCGTACAGGGGGCTTAGGTAGGGCTTTCTTT.